This paragraph reports one T cell receptor beta chain. RNA totalling roughly 0.45 to 1 ug underwent reverse transcription with random hexamers. Across 54 Vbeta and 13 Jbeta, TCR beta CDR3 was amplified with immunoSEQ multiplex PCR. MiXCR was run by TCRdb on the immunoSEQ multiplex PCR reads, yielding one entry per CDR3 protein. The sample includes around 160,000 distinct CDR3 sequences, just over 90% of them seen just once. Trimming took 2 bases from V and 7 from J, leaving 9 bases between them. The CDR3 loop spans 14 amino acids. Germline loops: CDR1 MNHEY, CDR2 SVGAGI. The data derive from a study of CD8 T cells in Susac syndrome.

The sample comprised CD4+ T cells from PBMCs. The origin of this receptor is a human donor in good health. This chain links TRBV6-5 with TRBJ1-6, with a tentative D call TRBD1 (5 bases). The CDR3 nucleotides are TGTGCCAGCAGTTACCTGACAGCGAATTCACCCCTCCACTTT. This translates into CASSYLTANSPLHF.